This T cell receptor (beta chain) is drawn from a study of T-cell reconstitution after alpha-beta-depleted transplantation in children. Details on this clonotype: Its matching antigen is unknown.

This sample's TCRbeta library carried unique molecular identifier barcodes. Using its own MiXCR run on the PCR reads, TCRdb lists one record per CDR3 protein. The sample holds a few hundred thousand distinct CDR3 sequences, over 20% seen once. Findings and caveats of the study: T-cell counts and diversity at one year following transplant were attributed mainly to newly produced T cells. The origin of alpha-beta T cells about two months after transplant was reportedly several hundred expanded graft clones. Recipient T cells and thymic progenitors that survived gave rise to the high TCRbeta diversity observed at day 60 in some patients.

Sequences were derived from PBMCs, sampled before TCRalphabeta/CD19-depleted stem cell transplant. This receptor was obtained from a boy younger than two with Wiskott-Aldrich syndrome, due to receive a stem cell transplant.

In nucleotides, the CDR3 is TGTGCCAGCAGTAAACAGGGGGCTACGCAGTATTTT. It specifies CASSKQGATQYF. V gene TRBV6-2 or TRBV6-3 combines with J gene TRBJ2-3; TRBD1 matches 9 bases. This CDR3 spans 12 amino acids. CDR1 is MNHEY and CDR2 is SVGEGT in the germline V gene. V lost 5 bases to trimming and J lost 8 bases; unmatched junction nucleotides: 2.